These 27 T cell receptor beta chains share one sample of origin, sequenced in a study of CD8 T cells in Susac syndrome. Reverse transcription of about 0.5 to 1 ug RNA was performed with random hexamers. TCRdb recomputed calls from the immunoSEQ multiplex PCR reads with MiXCR, one row per CDR3 protein. Of 250,000 to 300,000 distinct CDR3 sequences in the sample, 85% were seen once. The sequencing sample was made of CD8+ T cells from PBMCs. The receptors come from a human donor with multiple sclerosis.

This chain links TRBV28 with TRBJ2-2; 9 nucleotides align to TRBD2. Germline V gene lookup returns CDR1 MDHEN and CDR2 SYDVKM. Unmatched junction bases numbered 6, after V lost 3 bases and J lost 7 bases. CDR3 length equals 15 residues. The CDR3 region has the DNA TGTGCCAGCAGTTTCTTAGCGGGAGTAAACGGGGAGCTGTTTTTT. Protein product: CASSFLAGVNGELFF.

The J gene is TRBJ1-5, the V gene TRBV7-8; D is unclear. Trimming left V 4 bases short and J 4 bases short, with 8 bases between. This CDR3 has 13 residues. Germline CDR1 SGHVS, CDR2 FQNEAQ. Written as DNA, the CDR3 is TGTGCCAGCAGCTCTGCGGGGAATCAGCCCCAGCATTTT. Its protein product is CASSSAGNQPQHF.

This chain uses TRBV7-8 with TRBJ2-3, with 9 bases that match TRBD2. There are 16 residues in the CDR3. Trimming took 2 bases from V and 2 from J; bases not matched to a gene: 5. Germline loops: CDR1 SGHVS, CDR2 FQNEAQ. CDR3 sequence: CASSLSAGGTTDTQYF. Here the CDR3 DNA reads TGTGCCAGCAGCTTATCGGCGGGAGGGACCACAGATACGCAGTATTTT.

The chain links TRBV27 to TRBJ2-3; D is undetermined. In germline, CDR1 is MNHEY, CDR2 SMNVEV (reference sequence). Trimming left V 8 bases short and J 4 bases short, with 13 bases between. The CDR3 extends over 13 amino acids. CDR3 DNA: TGTGCCAGCGCCCCCCCGCTCCCAGATACGCAGTATTTT. This encodes CASAPPLPDTQYF.

This chain uses TRBV11-2 with TRBJ1-2, with 10 positions matching TRBD1. With 4 bases clipped from V and 9 bases from J, the junction kept 5 bases outside the gene matches. The CDR3 is 13 residues long. CDR1 is SGHAT, CDR2 FQNNGV, per germline. CDR3 coding DNA: TGTGCCAGCAGCTCCCGGGACAGGGGAAGCTACACCTTC. This encodes CASSSRDRGSYTF.

The rearrangement links TRBV11-2 to TRBJ2-5; 7 positions agree with TRBD1. This CDR3 region has 14 residues. The germline V gene encodes CDR1 SGHAT and CDR2 FQNNGV. Trimming at V came to 2 bases and at J to 9 bases, leaving 9 bases not matched to a gene. The CDR3 loop reads CASSLRGLAPPQYF. The CDR3 DNA follows: TGTGCCAGCAGCTTAAGGGGGCTAGCACCGCCCCAGTACTTC.

This clonotype was seen once. This chain joins TRBV5-1 and TRBJ2-5; tentatively, D is TRBD1 (7 bases). The CDR3 has 16 residues. Germline assignment: CDR1 SGHRS and CDR2 YFSETQ. Trimming removed 1 base at V and 4 bases at J, with 17 bases between. The CDR3 is CASSLSNRGGRETQYF. CDR3 in DNA: TGCGCCAGCAGCTTGTCCAACAGGGGAGGAAGAGAGACCCAGTACTTC.

The V call is TRBV29-1, the J call TRBJ2-4; D is unresolved. CDR3 length: 13 amino acids. Germline CDR1 reads SQVTM; CDR2 reads ANQGSEA. V lost 5 bases and J lost 5, with 13 bases in between. The CDR3 region has the DNA TGCAGCGTTCTATACGTTGGGGAAAACATTCAGTACTTC. Translated, it gives CSVLYVGENIQYF.

The chain has TRBV7-9 and TRBJ1-4; weak D call: TRBD1 (5 bases). CDR1 is SEHNR and CDR2 is FQNEAQ in the germline V gene (reference sequence). V was shortened by 7 bases and J by 4 bases, with 25 bases between the two germline ends. The CDR3 totals 18 residues. The CDR3 region has the DNA TGTGCCAGCACCACGGTGGGGGGACGGAGCGTTATTAATGAAAAACTGTTTTTT. It translates to CASTTVGGRSVINEKLFF. Supplemented by reference TRBV7-9 and TRBJ1-4, the full variable domain reads DTGVSQNPRHKITKRGQNVTFRCDPISEHNRLYWYRQTLGQGPEFLTYFQNEAQLEKSRLLSDRFSAERPKGSFSTLEIQRTEQGDSAMYLCASTTVGGRSVINEKLFFGSGTQLSVL.

This clonotype was detected a few times. The rearrangement joins TRBV6-6 to TRBJ1-6, with 11 nucleotides matching TRBD1. Germline trimming cut 2 bases from V and 14 bases from J; bases unmatched to any gene: 5. This CDR3 has 14 residues. The germline gives CDR1 MNHNY, CDR2 SVGAGI (reference sequence). The CDR3 here is CASSYGQGASALHF. DNA for the CDR3: TGTGCCAGCAGTTACGGACAGGGGGCGTCGGCCCTCCACTTT.

V and J are TRBV24-1 and TRBJ2-1; D possibly corresponds to TRBD2 (6 bases). Trimming stripped 0 bases from V and 8 bases from J, with 10 bases between. The CDR3 runs to 14 residues. From germline, CDR1 is KGHDR and CDR2 SFDVKD. CDR3 amino acids: CATSDLPPGDEQFF. In DNA form, the CDR3 reads TGTGCCACCAGTGATTTGCCACCGGGGGATGAGCAGTTCTTC.

V gene TRBV5-6 combines with J gene TRBJ2-4, with D hard to call. Per the germline V gene, CDR1 is SGHDT and CDR2 is YYEEEE. Trimming stripped 0 bases from V and 6 bases from J, with 7 bases between. The length of the CDR3 is 13 residues. CDR3: CASSLGSGNIQYF. The CDR3 region has the DNA TGTGCCAGCAGCTTGGGGTCCGGAAACATTCAGTACTTC.

This chain uses TRBV7-9 with TRBJ2-1, with TRBD2 matching 11 bases. CDR3 length equals 15 residues. The V and J ends lost 5 bases and 9 bases, in that order; junction bases with no gene match: 9. Germline CDR1 SEHNR, CDR2 FQNEAQ (reference sequence). This chain's CDR3 is CASSPTTSGEREQFF. CDR3 DNA: TGTGCCAGCAGCCCAACGACTAGCGGGGAACGTGAGCAGTTCTTC.

The J gene is TRBJ2-1, the V gene TRBV28; possible D gene TRBD1, 5 bases. The CDR3 is made up of 11 amino acids. Per the germline V gene, CDR1 is MDHEN and CDR2 is SYDVKM. Trimming took 2 bases from V and 13 from J, leaving 9 bases between them. The CDR3 region has the DNA TGTGCCAGCAGTTTAGGGGCTCCCCAGTTCTTC. It specifies CASSLGAPQFF.

This chain connects TRBV3-1 to TRBJ2-5, with D perhaps assigned TRBD1 or TRBD2 (6 bases each). Germline V gene sequence: CDR1 LGHDT, CDR2 YNNKEL (reference sequence). V lost 1 base to trimming and J lost 6 bases, with 12 bases between them. This CDR3 contains 14 residues. CDR3 in amino acids: CASSQVGGAKTQYF. The CDR3 DNA reads as TGTGCCAGCAGCCAAGTCGGGGGCGCGAAGACCCAGTACTTC.

The rearrangement uses TRBV19 and TRBJ2-7; 8 bases match TRBD2. V was clipped by 3 bases and J by 0 bases; unmatched bases: 4. CDR1 and CDR2 from the germline V gene are LNHDA and SQIVND (reference sequence). CDR3 length: 15 residues. CDR3 amino acids: CASSISSGLSYEQYF. As DNA, the CDR3 is TGTGCCAGTAGTATCTCTAGCGGGCTCTCCTACGAGCAGTACTTC. The complete variable domain, with remaining parts taken from reference TRBV19 and TRBJ2-7, reads DGGITQSPKYLFRKEGQNVTLSCEQNLNHDAMYWYRQDPGQGLRLIYYSQIVNDFQKGDIAEGYSVSREKKESFPLTVTSAQKNPTAFYLCASSISSGLSYEQYFGPGTRLTVT.

This chain links TRBV11-2 with TRBJ2-5; 9 nucleotides agree with TRBD1. Germline CDR1 reads SGHAT; CDR2 reads FQNNGV. Germline trimming cut 3 bases from V and 5 bases from J; bases unmatched to any gene: 4. This CDR3 comprises 14 residues. The CDR3 protein is CASSLPGQGETQYF. The CDR3 DNA reads as TGTGCCAGCAGCTTGCCGGGACAGGGTGAGACCCAGTACTTC.

The rearrangement joins TRBV20-1 to TRBJ2-2; 12 bases align to TRBD2. Germline CDR1 DFQATT, CDR2 SNEGSKA (reference sequence). CDR3 size: 15 residues. Germline trimming cut 6 bases from V and 7 bases from J; bases unmatched to any gene: 9. CDR3 in DNA: TGCAGTGCCGAACGACTAGCGGGAGCTGGCGGGGAGCTGTTTTTT. It specifies CSAERLAGAGGELFF.

The chain combines TRBV7-8 with TRBJ1-6, with D possibly matching TRBD1 (5 bases). CDR1 is SGHVS, CDR2 FQNEAQ, per germline. Trimming pared 5 bases from V and 9 bases from J, leaving 20 bases between. This CDR3 is 16 amino acids long. For the CDR3, the DNA is TGTGCCAGCAGCCCCCGTCGGGACCTTATCAGTTCACCCCTCCACTTT. The encoded protein is CASSPRRDLISSPLHF.

The chain combines TRBV24-1 with TRBJ2-1; no reliable D call. The CDR3 runs to 16 residues. V dropped 1 base and J dropped 0 bases, with 9 bases sitting between them. In germline, CDR1 is KGHDR, CDR2 SFDVKD. CDR3 nucleotides: TGTGCCACCAGTGATTTCCCCGTTGACTCCTACAATGAGCAGTTCTTC. As protein: CATSDFPVDSYNEQFF.

The V and J genes are TRBV19 and TRBJ2-1, with a possible D match to TRBD2 (5 bases). The CDR3 is made up of 18 amino acids. CDR1 and CDR2 (germline): LNHDA, SQIVND (reference sequence). Trimming stripped 1 base from V and 2 bases from J, with 18 bases between. The CDR3 protein is CASSIVGPAAGAYNEQFF. The CDR3 coding sequence is TGTGCCAGTAGTATAGTCGGTCCAGCGGCCGGTGCCTACAATGAGCAGTTCTTC. Using reference TRBV19 and TRBJ2-1 for the parts outside the CDR3, the full variable domain is DGGITQSPKYLFRKEGQNVTLSCEQNLNHDAMYWYRQDPGQGLRLIYYSQIVNDFQKGDIAEGYSVSREKKESFPLTVTSAQKNPTAFYLCASSIVGPAAGAYNEQFFGPGTRLTVL.

This clonotype was counted a few times. The genes are TRBV7-9 and TRBJ2-1, with 9 bases identical to TRBD2. The CDR3 is 16 residues long. Germline CDR1 reads SEHNR; CDR2 reads FQNEAQ (reference sequence). With 5 bases clipped from V and 0 bases from J, the junction kept 5 bases outside the gene matches. CDR3 bases: TGTGCCAGCAGCGGGTTTAGCGGGAGCTCCTACAATGAGCAGTTCTTC. Encoded protein: CASSGFSGSSYNEQFF.

The chain couples TRBV2 to TRBJ2-4; D is tentatively TRBD1 or TRBD2 (6 bases each). The CDR3 runs 15 residues. Germline V CDR1 and CDR2: SNHLY, FYNNEI. With 6 bases removed from V and 0 bases from J, the gap between germline ends came to 12 bases. CDR3 amino acids: CASRPGGLAKNIQYF. The CDR3 DNA sequence: TGTGCCAGCAGGCCCGGGGGCCTAGCCAAAAACATTCAGTACTTC.

For the CDR3, the DNA is TGTGCCAGCAGCTCCCGGGGCACCGGGGAGCTGTTTTTT. Amino acids: CASSSRGTGELFF. The chain recombines TRBV7-9 with TRBJ2-2, with TRBD2 as a possible D gene (5 bases). The CDR3 extends over 13 amino acids. Trimming took off 4 bases at V and 4 bases at J, with 7 bases between the two ends. Germline assignment: CDR1 SEHNR and CDR2 FQNEAQ (reference sequence).

The chain is built from TRBV3-1 and TRBJ1-3; possibly TRBD1 for D (5 bases). The ends were cut back, 4 bases at V and 0 bases at J, with 10 bases in the middle. CDR3 length: 15 amino acids. Germline V gene data show CDR1 as LGHDT and CDR2 as YNNKEL (reference sequence). The CDR3 DNA reads TGTGCCAGCAGCCTTGGGACGTACTCTGGAAACACCATATATTTT. Protein product: CASSLGTYSGNTIYF.

The chain employs TRBV9 and TRBJ2-2, with D perhaps TRBD2 (5 bases). The CDR3 totals 16 residues. Trimming pared 0 bases from V and 5 bases from J, leaving 14 bases between. Per the germline V gene, CDR1 is SGDLS and CDR2 is YYNGEE. CDR3 coding DNA: TGTGCCAGCAGCGTAGATCAGCTTTCGGGGACCGGGGAGCTGTTTTTT. Translation: CASSVDQLSGTGELFF.

The chain is built from TRBV5-6 and TRBJ2-1; possible D gene TRBD2, 5 bases. CDR3 length: 14 residues. Looked up from germline, CDR1 is SGHDT and CDR2 is YYEEEE. V was cut by 4 bases and J by 6 bases, with 14 bases left in between. CDR3 in DNA: TGTGCCAGCAGCGTAGGACTGGGAAGCAATGAGCAGTTCTTC. This gives the protein CASSVGLGSNEQFF. Full variable domain (rest looked up from reference TRBV5-6 and TRBJ2-1): DAGVTQSPTHLIKTRGQQVTLRCSPKSGHDTVSWYQQALGQGPQFIFQYYEEEERQRGNFPDRFSGHQFPNYSSELNVNALLLGDSALYLCASSVGLGSNEQFFGPGTRLTVL.